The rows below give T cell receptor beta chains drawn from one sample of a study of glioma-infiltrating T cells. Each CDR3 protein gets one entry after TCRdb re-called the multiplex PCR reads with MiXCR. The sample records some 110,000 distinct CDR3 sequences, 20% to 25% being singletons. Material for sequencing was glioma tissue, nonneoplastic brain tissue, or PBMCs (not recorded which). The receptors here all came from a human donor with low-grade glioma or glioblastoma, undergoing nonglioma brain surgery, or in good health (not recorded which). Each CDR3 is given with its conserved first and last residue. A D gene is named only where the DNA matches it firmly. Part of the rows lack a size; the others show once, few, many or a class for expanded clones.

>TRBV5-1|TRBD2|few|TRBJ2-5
CASSLFLAGETQYF
TGCGCCAGCAGCTTGTTTCTAGCGGGAGAGACCCAGTACTTC
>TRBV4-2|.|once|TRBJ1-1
CASRQPHENTEAFF
TGTGCCAGCAGACAGCCACACGAGAACACTGAAGCTTTCTTT
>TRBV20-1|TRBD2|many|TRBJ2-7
CSARVLSGRRHEQYF
TGCAGTGCTAGAGTTCTTAGCGGGAGGCGCCACGAGCAGTACTTC
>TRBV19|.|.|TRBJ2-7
CASSIRTIGTYEQYF
TGTGCCAGTAGTATTCGGACTATCGGAACCTACGAGCAGTACTTC
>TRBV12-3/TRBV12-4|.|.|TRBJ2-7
CASSSTGGDSYEQYF
TGTGCCAGCAGTTCAACAGGGGGGGACTCCTACGAGCAGTACTTC
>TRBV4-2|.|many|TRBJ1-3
CASSQEVGAQIGNTIYF
TGTGCCAGCAGCCAAGAAGTGGGGGCGCAGATTGGAAACACCATATATTTT
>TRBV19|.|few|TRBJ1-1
CASSTARGGTEAFF
TGTGCCAGTAGTACCGCCAGGGGAGGCACTGAAGCTTTCTTT
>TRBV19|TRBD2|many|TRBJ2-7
CASRRTSVVNEQYF
TGTGCCAGTAGACGGACTAGCGTGGTAAACGAGCAGTACTTC
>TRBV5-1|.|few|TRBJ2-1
CASSDDRRYNEQFF
TGCGCCAGCAGCGACGACAGGAGATACAATGAGCAGTTCTTC
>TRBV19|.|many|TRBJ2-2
CASSIGTPTLFF
TGTGCCAGTAGTATCGGGACGCCAACACTGTTTTTT
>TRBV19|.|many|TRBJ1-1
CALGPKFMNTEAFF
TGTGCGTTAGGACCGAAGTTCATGAACACTGAAGCTTTCTTT
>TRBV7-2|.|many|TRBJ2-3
CASSLTYWGRDADTQYF
TGTGCCAGCAGCCTAACTTATTGGGGGAGAGACGCAGATACGCAGTATTTT
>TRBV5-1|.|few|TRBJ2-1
CASSYDRGARPYNEQFF
TGCGCCAGCAGCTACGATCGGGGAGCTAGGCCCTACAATGAGCAGTTCTTC
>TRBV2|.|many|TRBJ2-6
CASTLFGSFWSGANVLTF
TGTGCCAGCACCCTGTTCGGGTCCTTCTGGTCTGGGGCCAACGTCCTGACTTTC
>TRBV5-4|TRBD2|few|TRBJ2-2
CASSLSLTSGRAGELFF
TGTGCCAGCAGCTTGTCCCTGACTAGCGGGAGGGCGGGGGAGCTGTTTTTT
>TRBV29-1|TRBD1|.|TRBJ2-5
CSVVLGQAQETQYF
TGCAGCGTTGTCCTCGGACAGGCCCAAGAGACCCAGTACTTC
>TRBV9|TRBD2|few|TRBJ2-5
CASSVDTSGKDLVTQYF
TGTGCCAGCAGCGTAGATACCAGCGGGAAGGACCTAGTAACCCAGTACTTC
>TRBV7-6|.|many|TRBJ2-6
CASSPRMGASAGANVLTF
TGTGCCAGCAGCCCCCGAATGGGAGCTTCCGCTGGGGCCAACGTCCTGACTTTC
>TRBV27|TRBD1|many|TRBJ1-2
CASSFGQGQASNYGYTF
TGTGCCAGCAGTTTCGGTCAGGGACAGGCCTCTAACTATGGCTACACCTTC
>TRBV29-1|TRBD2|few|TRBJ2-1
CSVRLAGEQFF
TGCAGCGTCCGACTAGCGGGAGAGCAGTTCTTC
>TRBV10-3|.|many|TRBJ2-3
CAISPAWEGTQYF
TGTGCCATCAGTCCTGCCTGGGAAGGTACGCAGTATTTT
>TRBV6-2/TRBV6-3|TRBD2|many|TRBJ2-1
CASSYRRLAGEGEQFF
TGTGCCAGCAGTTATAGGAGACTAGCGGGAGAAGGCGAGCAGTTCTTC
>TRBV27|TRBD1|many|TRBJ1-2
CASSPRQGRNGYTF
TGTGCCAGCAGTCCGCGACAGGGACGGAATGGCTACACCTTC
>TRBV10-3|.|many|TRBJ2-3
CAISESGGRGDTQYF
TGTGCCATCAGTGAGTCAGGAGGGCGAGGGGATACGCAGTATTTT
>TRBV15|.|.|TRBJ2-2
CATSRDRDSGGLFF
TGTGCCACCAGCAGAGATCGCGACTCCGGGGGGCTGTTTTTT
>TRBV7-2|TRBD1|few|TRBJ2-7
CASSLPGQGVREQYF
TGTGCCAGCAGCTTACCGGGACAGGGAGTGCGCGAGCAGTACTTC
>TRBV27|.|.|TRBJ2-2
CASSFGGNTGELFF
TGTGCCAGCAGTTTCGGAGGGAACACCGGGGAGCTGTTTTTT
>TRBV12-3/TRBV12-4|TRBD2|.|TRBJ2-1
CASSFTPPSGTFNEQFF
TGTGCCAGCAGTTTTACCCCCCCTAGCGGCACCTTCAATGAGCAGTTCTTC
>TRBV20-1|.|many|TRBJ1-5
CSANRESNQPQHF
TGCAGTGCCAACCGGGAAAGCAATCAGCCCCAGCATTTT
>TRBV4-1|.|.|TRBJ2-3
CASGHPGTSTDTQYF
TGCGCCAGCGGCCACCCCGGGACTTCCACAGATACGCAGTATTTT
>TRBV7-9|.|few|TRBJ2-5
CASSPNRDPWRDTF
TGTGCCAGCAGCCCTAACCGGGACCCATGGAGGGACACTTTC
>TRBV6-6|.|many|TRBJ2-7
CASSYSIQGSSEQYF
TGTGCCAGCAGTTACTCGATCCAGGGGTCATCCGAGCAGTACTTC
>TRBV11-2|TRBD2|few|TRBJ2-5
CASSALAGGSRETQYF
TGTGCCAGCAGCGCGCTAGCGGGAGGTTCTCGGGAGACCCAGTACTTC
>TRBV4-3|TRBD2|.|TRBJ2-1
CASSQGETSGLNEQFF
TGCGCCAGCAGCCAAGGGGAGACTAGCGGCCTCAATGAGCAGTTCTTC
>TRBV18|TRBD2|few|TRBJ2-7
CASSSQGLAGFYEQYF
TGTGCCAGCTCGTCCCAGGGACTAGCGGGCTTCTACGAGCAGTACTTC
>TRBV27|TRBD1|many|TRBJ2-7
CASSLNRGNEQYF
TGTGCCAGCAGTCTAAACAGGGGTAACGAGCAGTACTTC
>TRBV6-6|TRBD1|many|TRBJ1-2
CASSYLRTGGSGYGYTF
TGTGCCAGCAGTTACCTGAGGACAGGGGGATCTGGTTATGGCTACACCTTC
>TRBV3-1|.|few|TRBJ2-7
CASSQDSPYNEQYF
TGTGCCAGCAGCCAAGACTCCCCTTACAACGAGCAGTACTTC
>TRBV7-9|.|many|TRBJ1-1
CASTQTGRMNTEAFF
TGTGCCAGCACCCAGACAGGCAGAATGAACACTGAAGCTTTCTTT
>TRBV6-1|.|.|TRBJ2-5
CASSETGEPYEQCF
TGTGCCAGCAGTGAAACAGGCGAGCCCTACGAGCAGTGCTTC
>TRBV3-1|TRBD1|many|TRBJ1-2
CASSRTDRAYTF
TGTGCCAGCAGCCGTACCGACAGGGCGTACACCTTC
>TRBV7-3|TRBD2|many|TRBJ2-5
CASSQNGLAGGETQYF
TGTGCCAGCAGCCAAAACGGACTAGCGGGAGGAGAGACCCAGTACTTC
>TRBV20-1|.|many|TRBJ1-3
CSARGAGHSGNTIYF
TGCAGTGCTAGGGGGGCAGGACACTCTGGAAACACCATATATTTT
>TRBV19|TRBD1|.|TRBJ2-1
CASSARTGRSYNEQFF
TGTGCCAGTAGTGCTAGGACAGGCCGCTCCTACAATGAGCAGTTCTTC
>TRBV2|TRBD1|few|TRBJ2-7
CASSAQGAPGEQYF
TGTGCCAGCAGCGCCCAGGGGGCGCCGGGAGAGCAGTACTTC
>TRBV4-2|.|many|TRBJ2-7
CASSQELHRAAEQYF
TGTGCCAGCAGCCAAGAGCTCCACAGGGCCGCGGAGCAGTACTTC
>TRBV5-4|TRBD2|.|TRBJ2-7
CASSSDGFSGAYEQYF
TGTGCCAGCAGCTCCGACGGGTTCAGCGGGGCCTACGAGCAGTACTTC
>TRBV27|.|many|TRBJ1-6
CASSLAAGKSDNSPLHF
TGTGCCAGCAGTTTAGCGGCAGGCAAATCTGATAATTCACCCCTCCACTTT
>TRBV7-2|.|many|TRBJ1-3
CASSYEAGNTIYF
TGTGCCAGCAGCTACGAGGCTGGAAACACCATATATTTT
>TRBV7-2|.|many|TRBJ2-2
CASSLGLGTTGELFF
TGTGCCAGCAGCTTAGGACTAGGGACAACCGGGGAGCTGTTTTTT
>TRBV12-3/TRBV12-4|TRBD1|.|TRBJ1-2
CASSLAGGNGYTF
TGTGCCAGCAGTTTAGCAGGGGGCAATGGCTACACCTTC
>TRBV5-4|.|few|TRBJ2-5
CASSFLEETQYF
TGTGCCAGCAGCTTCTTGGAAGAGACCCAGTACTTC
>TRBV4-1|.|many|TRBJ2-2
CASSQAGSANTGELFF
TGCGCCAGCAGCCAAGCCGGTAGCGCGAACACCGGGGAGCTGTTTTTT
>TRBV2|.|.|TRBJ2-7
CASRDQGYEQYF
TGTGCCAGTCGGGACCAGGGTTATGAGCAGTACTTC
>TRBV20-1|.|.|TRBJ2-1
CSATMKRPEQFF
TGCAGTGCTACGATGAAGCGGCCCGAGCAGTTCTTC
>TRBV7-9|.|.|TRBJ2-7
CASSYADRPSTYEQYF
TGTGCCAGCAGCTACGCTGACAGGCCATCCACCTACGAGCAGTACTTC
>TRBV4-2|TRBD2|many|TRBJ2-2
CASSKRGLANTGELFF
TGTGCCAGCAGCAAAAGGGGACTAGCGAACACCGGGGAGCTGTTTTTT
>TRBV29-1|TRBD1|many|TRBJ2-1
CSVVTGAEQFF
TGCAGCGTTGTAACAGGGGCTGAGCAGTTCTTC
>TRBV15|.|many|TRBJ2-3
CATSSLPSGYSTDTQYF
TGTGCCACCAGCAGTCTACCCAGCGGGTATAGCACAGATACGCAGTATTTT